This T cell receptor (beta chain) emerged from a study of cytomegalovirus exposure and HLA in healthy donors. Study results and limitations: Solely CMV serostatus was available to characterize immune exposure. It is likely that the observed cluster of highly shared sequence variants was a sequencing artifact. Associated with HLA alleles at 0.05 false discovery rate in a later analysis were 17,000 or so TCR beta sequences. Per a later analysis, HLA-associated TCR beta chains showed more clonal expansion than other, equally common TCR beta chains.

About this clone: Antigen specificity is unknown.

This CDR3 has 14 amino acids. Trimming cost V 1 base and J 10 bases, with 16 bases left between them. The germline V gene encodes CDR1 SEHNR and CDR2 FQNEAQ (reference sequence). With 60 Vbeta and 13 Jbeta primers, the PCR was carried out. Produced via immunoSEQ multiplex PCR; TCRdb's table is partial and in-frame only. This table has 120,000 or so clones, 74% appearing once. This TCR came from a woman in her forties or fifties in good health and CMV-seropositive. Sequenced: PBMCs. The genes are TRBV7-9 and TRBJ1-1, with D maybe TRBD1 (5 bases). The DNA for the CDR3 is TGTGCCAGCAGCTTAGAGATCCAGGGCTGGGGAGCTTTCTTT. Its translation: CASSLEIQGWGAFF.